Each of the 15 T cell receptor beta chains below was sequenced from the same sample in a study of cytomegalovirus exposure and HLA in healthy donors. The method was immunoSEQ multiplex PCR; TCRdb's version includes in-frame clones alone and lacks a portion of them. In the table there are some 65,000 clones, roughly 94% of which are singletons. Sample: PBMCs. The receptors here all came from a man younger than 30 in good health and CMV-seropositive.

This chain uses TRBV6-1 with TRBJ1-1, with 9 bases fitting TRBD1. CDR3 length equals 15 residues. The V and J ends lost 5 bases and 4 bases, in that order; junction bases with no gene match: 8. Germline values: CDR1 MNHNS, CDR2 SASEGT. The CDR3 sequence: CASSLGQGYGTEAFF. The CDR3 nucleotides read TGTGCCAGCAGTTTGGGACAGGGTTATGGCACTGAAGCTTTCTTT.

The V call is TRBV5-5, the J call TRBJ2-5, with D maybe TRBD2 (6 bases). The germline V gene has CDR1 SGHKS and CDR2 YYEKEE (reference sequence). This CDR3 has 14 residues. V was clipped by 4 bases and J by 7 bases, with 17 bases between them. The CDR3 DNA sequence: TGTGCCAGCAGCGATGCGGGGCTAGGTGGGACCCAGTACTTC. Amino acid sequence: CASSDAGLGGTQYF.

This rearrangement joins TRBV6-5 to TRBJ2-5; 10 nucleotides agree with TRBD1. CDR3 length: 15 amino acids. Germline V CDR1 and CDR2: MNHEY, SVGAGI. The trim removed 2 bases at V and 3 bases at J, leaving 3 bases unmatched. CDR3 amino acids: CASSYAGQGKETQYF. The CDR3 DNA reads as TGTGCCAGCAGTTACGCGGGACAGGGGAAAGAGACCCAGTACTTC.

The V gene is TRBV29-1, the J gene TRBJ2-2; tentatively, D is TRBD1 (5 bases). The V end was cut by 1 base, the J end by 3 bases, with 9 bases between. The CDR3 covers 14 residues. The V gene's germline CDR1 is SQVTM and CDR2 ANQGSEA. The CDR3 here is CSVEVDSYTGELFF. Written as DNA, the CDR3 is TGCAGCGTTGAAGTCGACAGTTACACCGGGGAGCTGTTTTTT.

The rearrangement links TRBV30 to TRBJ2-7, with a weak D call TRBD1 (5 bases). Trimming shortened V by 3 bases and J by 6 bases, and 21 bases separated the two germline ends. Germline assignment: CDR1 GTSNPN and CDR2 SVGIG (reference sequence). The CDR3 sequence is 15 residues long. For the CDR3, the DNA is TGTGCCTGGAGCGAATCGGCAGGGCTCTTCGGCGAGCAGTACTTC. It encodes CAWSESAGLFGEQYF. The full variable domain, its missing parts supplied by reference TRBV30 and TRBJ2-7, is SQTIHQWPATLVQPVGSPLSLECTVEGTSNPNLYWYRQAAGRGLQLLFYSVGIGQISSEVPQNLSASRPQDRQFILSSKKLLLSDSGFYLCAWSESAGLFGEQYFGPGTRLTVT.

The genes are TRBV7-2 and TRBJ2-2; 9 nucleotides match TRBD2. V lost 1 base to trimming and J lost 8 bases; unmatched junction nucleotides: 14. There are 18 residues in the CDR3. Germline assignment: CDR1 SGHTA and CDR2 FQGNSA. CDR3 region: CASSLGGSAGGPSGELFF. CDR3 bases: TGTGCCAGCAGCTTAGGGGGTTCGGCGGGAGGGCCCTCGGGGGAGCTGTTTTTT.

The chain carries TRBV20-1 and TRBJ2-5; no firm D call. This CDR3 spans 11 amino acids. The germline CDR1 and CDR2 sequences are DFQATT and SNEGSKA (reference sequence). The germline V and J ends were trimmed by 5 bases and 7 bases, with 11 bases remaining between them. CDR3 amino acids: CSALLPGTQYF. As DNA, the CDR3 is TGCAGTGCTCTGCTTCCAGGGACCCAGTACTTC.

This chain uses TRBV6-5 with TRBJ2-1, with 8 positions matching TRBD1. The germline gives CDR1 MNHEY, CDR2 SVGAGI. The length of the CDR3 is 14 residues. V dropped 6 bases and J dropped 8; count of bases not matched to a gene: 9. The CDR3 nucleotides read TGTGCCAGCAGCCCTGACAGGGGAAACGATGAGCAGTTCTTC. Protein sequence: CASSPDRGNDEQFF.

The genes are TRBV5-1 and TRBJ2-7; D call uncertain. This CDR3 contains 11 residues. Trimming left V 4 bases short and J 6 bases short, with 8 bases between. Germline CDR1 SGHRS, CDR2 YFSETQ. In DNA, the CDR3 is TGCGCCAGCAGCCTTGGCCTCGAGCAGTACTTC. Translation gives CASSLGLEQYF.

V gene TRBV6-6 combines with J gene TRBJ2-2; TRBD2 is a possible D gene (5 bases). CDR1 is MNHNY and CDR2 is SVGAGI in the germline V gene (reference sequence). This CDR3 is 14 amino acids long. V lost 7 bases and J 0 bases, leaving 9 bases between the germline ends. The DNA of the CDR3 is TGTGCCAGCATACGGACTGCGAACACCGGGGAGCTGTTTTTT. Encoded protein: CASIRTANTGELFF.

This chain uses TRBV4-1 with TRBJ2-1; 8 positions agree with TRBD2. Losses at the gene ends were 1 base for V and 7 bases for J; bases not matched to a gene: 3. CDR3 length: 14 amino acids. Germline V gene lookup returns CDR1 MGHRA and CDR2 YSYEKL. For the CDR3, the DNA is TGCGCCAGCAGCCAAGCGGGGGGGATGAATGAGCAGTTCTTC. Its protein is CASSQAGGMNEQFF.

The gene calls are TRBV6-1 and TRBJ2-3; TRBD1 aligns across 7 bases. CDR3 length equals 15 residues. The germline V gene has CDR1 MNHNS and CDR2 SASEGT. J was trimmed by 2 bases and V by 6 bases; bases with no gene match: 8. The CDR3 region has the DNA TGTGCCAGCAGGTCAACAGGGGCGACCACAGATACGCAGTATTTT. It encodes CASRSTGATTDTQYF.

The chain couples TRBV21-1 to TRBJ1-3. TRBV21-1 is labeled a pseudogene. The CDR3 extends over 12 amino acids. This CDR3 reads CASGEGRNTIYF. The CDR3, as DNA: TGTGCCAGCGGAGAGGGAAGAAACACCATATATTTT.

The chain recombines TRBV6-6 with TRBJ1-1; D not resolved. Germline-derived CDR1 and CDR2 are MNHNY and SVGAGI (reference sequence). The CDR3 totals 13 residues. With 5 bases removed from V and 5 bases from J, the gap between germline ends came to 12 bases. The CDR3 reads CASSLTLWTEAFF. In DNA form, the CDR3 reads TGTGCCAGCAGTCTCACATTATGGACTGAAGCTTTCTTT.

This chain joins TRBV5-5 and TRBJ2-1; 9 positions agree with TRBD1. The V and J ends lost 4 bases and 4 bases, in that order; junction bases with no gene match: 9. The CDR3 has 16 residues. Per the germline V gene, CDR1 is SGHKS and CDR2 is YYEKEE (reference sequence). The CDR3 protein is CASSLVPGTGYNEQFF. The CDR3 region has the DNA TGTGCCAGCAGCCTTGTTCCCGGGACAGGGTACAATGAGCAGTTCTTC.